Reported below is one T cell receptor beta chain. Its specificity is not known. The CDR3 covers 16 residues. CDR1 SGHTA and CDR2 FQGNSA come from the germline V gene. The ends lost 5 bases at V and 4 bases at J; junction bases unmatched: 10. Study-wide points: Tumor memory CD4+ T cell TCR gene usage was found to cluster with blood and lymph node memory CD4+ cells and with lymph node naive CD4+ cells. Tumor-infiltrating Treg TCR alpha and beta sequences overlapped most with tumor naive CD4+ T cells, then blood naive.

After constant-region reverse-primer amplification, full-length variable regions underwent semi-nested PCR with Nested Universal Primer A. TCRdb processed the 5' RACE reads anew with MiXCR; each CDR3 protein has one entry. The sample records around 43,000 distinct CDR3 sequences, under 20% being singletons. This chain uses TRBV7-2 with TRBJ2-1; TRBD2 aligns across 8 bases. Sequenced material: naive CD4+ T cells sorted from a lymph node. The subset is: naive CD4+ T cells, CD4+CD45RA+CD25-. This receptor was taken from a female donor with breast cancer. The chain's CDR3 is CASSPRAGGLYNEQFF. The CDR3 coding sequence is TGTGCCAGCAGCCCCCGTGCGGGGGGTCTTTACAATGAGCAGTTCTTC.